This TCR beta chain was captured in a study of beta chain features in type 1 diabetes (dated by TCRdb to the late 2010s). Some background on the complete study: Patients and healthy donors did not differ in mean age, gender distribution, total cell number or subset yield. A total of 90 million to 120 million sorted cells were examined across all samples, and a strong correlation was observed between cell number per subset and RNA yield. The study compared the TCRB repertoires of sorted circulating CD4+ T cell subsets in recently diagnosed type 1 diabetes patients with those in matched healthy donors. Naive and central memory subsets were obtained from all 30 or so donors, but regulatory and stem cell-like memory subsets were isolated from only 8 patients and roughly 8 healthy donors.

Remarks on this clone: This clone's antigen is unknown. No base qualities exist here, and no much larger clone lies one base off it.

The CDR3, cysteine through phenylalanine, is 14 amino acids long. The sequence is cut down to CDR3 DNA, 42 bases in frame from base 1. Per the germline V gene (reference sequence), SGHNT is the CDR1 and YYREEE is the CDR2. V gives up 0 bases and J gives up 2 bases, and the segment between their germline ends measures 8 bases. From each donor, a single peripheral blood sample of about 116 mL on average was drawn into heparinised tubes. Naive, central memory, regulatory and stem cell-like memory CD4+ T cells were sorted on a BD FACSAria II using a panel including CD45RO, CCR7, CD25, CD127, CD95 and CD27. A purity above 95% was achieved for all sorted populations. PBMCs were isolated immediately by Lymphoprep density gradient centrifugation and stained directly without culture. To minimize batch effects, samples were stained and sorted in pairs, one healthy donor with one patient per experiment. All of the isolated RNA was reverse transcribed with the High Capacity cDNA Reverse Transcription Kit, so expressed TCRB transcripts were sequenced. Naive, central memory and regulatory T cell samples underwent deep immunoSEQ sequencing, averaging approximately 3.3 million total reads per sample. Sorted cells were lysed in RLT buffer, and RNA was extracted using DNase-treated RNeasy Micro or Mini kits according to cell number. To prevent cross-contamination, every cell subset was processed on its own, while patient and healthy donor samples were processed together. Using the immunoSEQ multiplex PCR, TCRB sequences were amplified from cDNA into 87-bp fragments spanning the CDR3 region. The amplicons were sequenced using the Illumina HiSeq platform. Turning to the authors' computational methods: PCR bias was computationally corrected using synthetic template baselines, reads within Hamming distance 2 were collapsed, and singletons that could not be merged were discarded. By aligning reads against IMGT, V, D and J genes, CDR3 length, and insertions or deletions at six rearrangement sites were assigned. Within each subset, clonotype counts were normalized to the number of sorted cells before true diversity and Gini coefficients were calculated with the tcR R package. The overlap coefficient, calculated on TCRB nucleotide sequences, was used to measure repertoire sharing. Out-of-frame TCRB sequences from naive cells were analyzed to stand in for the pre-selection repertoire. Imported from immuneACCESS, the table was reduced by TCRdb to in-frame sequences with V and J called. These copies leave out some clones; in studies compared against another copy, an unresolved V gene accounts for under half, and the cause of the remainder is not known. Clonal size and the V and J genes are those of that table, whereas D and trimming came from the DNA. The sample data list hundreds of thousands of clones, and about an eighth of these were observed just once. Less than 0.025% of the sample is held by the ten biggest clonotypes.

Study-level results and caveats: At VDJ recombination sites, patients with type 1 diabetes made fewer insertions and deleted more nucleotides, a pattern implying thymic rearrangement abnormalities. Only small numbers of individuals were included in the HLA sub-analyses, which left unresolved whether HLA type had any influence on TCRB rearrangement. A moderate but significant shortening of TCRB CDR3 length was observed in type 1 diabetes patients in all four CD4+ subsets. PCR might favor shorter templates, but patient and control samples were amplified and corrected together, so any skew would affect both groups equally. Sequencing cDNA rather than genomic DNA could over-represent highly expressing activated cells, although activation and CD3 levels did not differ between groups. Naive, central memory and regulatory TCRB repertoires appeared to be more alike among patients than among healthy donors.

The clonotype originates from a man between 18 and 29 years old with type 1 diabetes. The chain employs TRBV5-4 and TRBJ1-2, with the D gene uncertain. Sample: naive CD4+ T cells from blood. The cell subset or site label, read with the paper, signifies: true naive CD4+ T cells. CDR3 reads: CASSLGAQNYGYTF. The DNA sequence follows: TGTGCCAGCAGCTTGGGGGCGCAAAACTATGGCTACACCTTC.